The 14 T cell receptor beta chains in this list originate from one sample, sequenced in a study of human thymus T cells. Using immunoSEQ multiplex PCR, the repertoire was profiled, and TCRdb retains in-frame clones only, with some absent. The table has tens of thousands of clones, 94% seen once. Sequenced input: blood. These receptors were collected from a boy younger than two with a congenital heart defect but otherwise immunologically healthy.

The rearrangement uses TRBV2 and TRBJ1-2; D is possibly TRBD1 (6 bases). CDR1 and CDR2 (germline): SNHLY, FYNNEI. The CDR3 spans 13 residues. The V end was cut by 7 bases, the J end by 4 bases, with 13 bases between. This CDR3 is CASNEGQPYGYTF. The CDR3 nucleotides read TGTGCCAGCAACGAAGGACAGCCCTATGGCTACACCTTC.

This clone was seen only once. The chain couples TRBV5-1 to TRBJ1-2; no clear D gene. Germline values: CDR1 SGHRS, CDR2 YFSETQ. Trimming pared 5 bases from V and 2 bases from J, leaving 10 bases between. The CDR3 contains 13 residues. The CDR3 spells CASSTTGNYGYTF. The CDR3 DNA reads as TGCGCCAGCAGTACTACCGGGAACTATGGCTACACCTTC.

The V and J genes are TRBV9 and TRBJ2-1, with 9 nucleotides matching TRBD2. This CDR3 is 16 amino acids long. Germline CDR1 and CDR2: SGDLS and YYNGEE. The trim removed 0 bases at V and 5 bases at J, leaving 6 bases unmatched. The CDR3 reads CASSVGTSVLNNEQFF. The DNA for the CDR3 is TGTGCCAGCAGCGTAGGGACTAGCGTCTTAAACAATGAGCAGTTCTTC. Together with reference TRBV9 and TRBJ2-1, the CDR3 gives the full variable domain: DSGVTQTPKHLITATGQRVTLRCSPRSGDLSVYWYQQSLDQGLQFLIQYYNGEERAKGNILERFSAQQFPDLHSELNLSSLELGDSALYFCASSVGTSVLNNEQFFGPGTRLTVL.

This chain links TRBV19 with TRBJ2-3; TRBD2 agrees at 8 bases. Germline values: CDR1 LNHDA, CDR2 SQIVND (reference sequence). This CDR3 is 15 amino acids long. J gave up 3 bases and V 3 bases, and 5 bases lay outside the gene matches. The CDR3 DNA sequence: TGTGCCAGTAGTATGGCGGGGGGAGTAACAGATACGCAGTATTTT. Its translation: CASSMAGGVTDTQYF.

V is TRBV2 and J is TRBJ2-3, with D possibly being TRBD1 or TRBD2 (5 bases each). V was shortened by 3 bases and J by 5 bases, with 15 bases between the two germline ends. Germline V gene lookup returns CDR1 SNHLY and CDR2 FYNNEI. This CDR3 comprises 15 residues. Written as DNA, the CDR3 is TGTGCCAGCAGTGATAAGGGACGGCACAGAGATACGCAGTATTTT. The encoded protein is CASSDKGRHRDTQYF.

The chain employs TRBV11-2 and TRBJ1-1; D gene uncertain. Trimming removed 0 bases from V and 2 bases from J, with 7 bases in between. The germline V gene encodes CDR1 SGHAT and CDR2 FQNNGV. This CDR3 is 14 amino acids long. The CDR3 is CASSLDGYNTEAFF. The CDR3 coding sequence is TGTGCCAGCAGCTTAGACGGGTATAACACTGAAGCTTTCTTT.

The V gene is TRBV27, the J gene TRBJ1-3, with D uncertain. Trimming left V 4 bases short and J 0 bases short, with 16 bases between. The CDR3 is 17 residues long. CDR1 is MNHEY, CDR2 SMNVEV, per germline (reference sequence). The CDR3 protein is CASSSLRQGYSGNTIYF. CDR3 in DNA: TGTGCCAGCAGTTCCCTCCGTCAAGGGTACTCTGGAAACACCATATATTTT.

The chain carries TRBV28 and TRBJ2-7, with TRBD2 as a possible D gene (5 bases). V was clipped by 3 bases and J by 3 bases, with 9 bases between them. Per the germline V gene, CDR1 is MDHEN and CDR2 is SYDVKM. The CDR3 runs to 13 residues. The CDR3 spells CASSFHDYYEQYF. The DNA of the CDR3 is TGTGCCAGCAGTTTTCACGACTACTACGAGCAGTACTTC.

The rearrangement links TRBV10-3 to TRBJ2-7; 9 bases agree with TRBD1. CDR1 is ENHRY and CDR2 is SYGVKD in the germline V gene. The CDR3 consists of 13 residues. J gave up 6 bases and V 0 bases, and 0 bases lay outside the gene matches. CDR3 region: CAISESDRGEQYF. CDR3 bases: TGTGCCATCAGTGAGTCGGACAGGGGCGAGCAGTACTTC.

The chain carries TRBV14 and TRBJ1-5, with TRBD1 identical over 7 bases. CDR1 is SGHDN and CDR2 is FVKESK in the germline V gene. Germline trimming cut 4 bases from V and 6 bases from J; bases unmatched to any gene: 0. The CDR3 has 12 amino acids. The CDR3 DNA sequence: TGTGCCAGCAGCCGGACAGGTCAGCCCCAGCATTTT. Protein product: CASSRTGQPQHF.

The chain recombines TRBV4-1 with TRBJ1-5; 8 bases agree with TRBD1. CDR1 MGHRA and CDR2 YSYEKL come from the germline V gene. CDR3 length: 15 amino acids. The V and J ends lost 4 bases and 1 base, in that order; junction bases with no gene match: 3. The DNA of the CDR3 is TGCGCCAGCAGCCCCCGGACAGGGAGCAATCAGCCCCAGCATTTT. Its protein is CASSPRTGSNQPQHF.

The genes are TRBV9 and TRBJ2-5; the D is unclear. The CDR3 spans 15 residues. Per germline, CDR1 SGDLS and CDR2 YYNGEE. Trimming removed 0 bases at V and 4 bases at J, with 13 bases between. CDR3 nucleotide sequence: TGTGCCAGCAGCGTAGGACTTGGCCACCTAGAGACCCAGTACTTC. Encoded protein: CASSVGLGHLETQYF.

The rearrangement uses TRBV5-1 and TRBJ2-5, with D hard to call. The germline CDR1 and CDR2 sequences are SGHRS and YFSETQ. The CDR3 is 14 amino acids. The V end was cut by 0 bases, the J end by 5 bases, with 11 bases between. In DNA, the CDR3 is TGCGCCAGCAGCTTGGTTCTTTTCGAGGAGACCCAGTACTTC. Protein product: CASSLVLFEETQYF. The full variable domain, its missing parts supplied by reference TRBV5-1 and TRBJ2-5, is KAGVTQTPRYLIKTRGQQVTLSCSPISGHRSVSWYQQTPGQGLQFLFEYFSETQRNKGNFPGRFSGRQFSNSRSEMNVSTLELGDSALYLCASSLVLFEETQYFGPGTRLLVL.

The chain carries TRBV6-1 and TRBJ2-3, with a weak D call TRBD2 (6 bases). With 10 bases removed from V and 1 base from J, the gap between germline ends came to 15 bases. The CDR3 is 14 residues long. Looked up from germline, CDR1 is MNHNS and CDR2 is SASEGT. The CDR3 region is CATRAGHRTDTQYF. CDR3 DNA sequence: TGTGCCACACGGGCGGGGCACCGCACAGATACGCAGTATTTT.